A single count supports the clone carrying this TCR beta chain. In the authors' methods: Reference gene primers were amplified, and this amplification served to estimate nucleated cell counts. The repertoire was sequenced with immunoSEQ multiplex PCR; TCRdb's copy has only in-frame clones and lacks some. V, J and clone size were drawn from that table, and D and trimming were deduced from the DNA. Seen here are under 100,000 clones, 70% to 90% observed once, and the top ten hold around 7.9%. The data stem from a study of blood T cell repertoires in COVID-19. Study-level background: From the United States, Italy and Spain came samples of acute and convalescent COVID-19. Nucleic acid was either cDNA or gDNA, and it came from T cells, B-cell-depleted T cells, or PBMCs.

Sequencing input: peripheral blood. The receptor comes from a man under 40 with acute or convalescent COVID-19.

For the CDR3, the DNA is TGTGCCAGCAGCAAAGCGGGCGGGAGGGCGGAGACCCAGTACTTC. Translating gives CASSKAGGRAETQYF. The chain links TRBV21-1 to TRBJ2-5; the listed D gene, TRBD2, was not tested against the DNA. TRBV21-1 is tagged as a pseudogene. The CDR3 contains 15 residues.